These 30 T cell receptor beta chains were sequenced from one sample in a study of blood T cell repertoires in COVID-19. Generated by immunoSEQ multiplex PCR, the TCRdb table keeps only in-frame clones and is missing some. The sample includes approximately 52,000 clones, about 88% seen only once; the top ten take about 1.2%. The sequenced sample consisted of peripheral blood. These receptors were taken from a man aged 55 to 70 with acute or convalescent COVID-19.

The chain couples TRBV5-5 to TRBJ2-3; maybe TRBD1 (6 bases). The CDR3 covers 16 residues. Looked up from germline, CDR1 is SGHKS and CDR2 is YYEKEE (reference sequence). V was cut by 3 bases and J by 1 base, with 15 bases left in between. CDR3: CASSSQPTGGTDTQYF. Here the CDR3 DNA reads TGTGCCAGCAGCTCCCAACCGACAGGCGGCACAGATACGCAGTATTTT.

J is TRBJ1-4 and V is TRBV15, with D possibly TRBD1 on 6 matching bases. Between the trimmed V and J ends, which lost 0 bases and 14 bases, there was a span of 19 bases. Germline-derived CDR1 and CDR2 are LNHNV and YYDKDF (reference sequence). The CDR3 runs to 15 residues. The CDR3 protein is CATSRDSHRAERLFF. The CDR3 bases are TGTGCCACCAGCAGAGATTCTCACAGGGCGGAGAGGCTGTTTTTT.

This clone was seen once. The V and J genes are TRBV19 and TRBJ2-1, with 7 bases fitting TRBD2. With 3 bases clipped from V and 4 bases from J, the junction kept 6 bases outside the gene matches. The germline V gene encodes CDR1 LNHDA and CDR2 SQIVND (reference sequence). The CDR3 spans 15 residues. CDR3 loop: CASSISSGGYNEQFF. CDR3 nucleotide sequence: TGTGCCAGTAGTATTTCTAGCGGAGGTTACAATGAGCAGTTCTTC.

The rearrangement joins TRBV18 to TRBJ2-7; D remains ambiguous. The CDR3 has 13 amino acids. V lost 0 bases to trimming and J lost 3 bases, with 6 bases between them. Germline-derived CDR1 and CDR2 are KGHSH and LQKENI. In nucleotides, the CDR3 is TGTGCCAGCTCACCACCTAGCCGCTACGAGCAGTACTTC. Translated, it gives CASSPPSRYEQYF.

CDR3 region: CASTRDSSYNEQFF. CDR3 DNA: TGCGCCAGCACGCGGGACTCCTCCTACAATGAGCAGTTCTTC. The rearrangement links TRBV10-2 to TRBJ2-1; a possible D gene is TRBD2 (6 bases). Germline loops: CDR1 WSHSY, CDR2 SAAADI. The CDR3 covers 14 residues. The V and J ends lost 7 bases and 0 bases respectively, with 10 bases between them.

This chain connects TRBV10-1 to TRBJ2-2; maybe TRBD1 (5 bases). Germline CDR1 WNHNN, CDR2 SYGVQD (reference sequence). This CDR3 spans 15 amino acids. Trimming took off 7 bases at V and 1 base at J, with 13 bases between the two ends. CDR3 residues: CASTDNSGNTGELFF. CDR3 bases: TGCGCCAGCACGGACAACTCTGGGAACACCGGGGAGCTGTTTTTT.

The rearrangement links TRBV11-3 to TRBJ1-1; D might be TRBD1 (5 bases). V was shortened by 1 base and J by 1 base, with 7 bases between the two germline ends. The CDR3 runs 14 residues. Germline CDR1 SGHNT, CDR2 YENEEA. CDR3 DNA: TGTGCCAGCAGCTTAGGCGGGACGAACACTGAAGCTTTCTTT. This sequence encodes CASSLGGTNTEAFF. The whole variable domain, remainder taken from reference TRBV11-3 and TRBJ1-1, is EAGVVQSPRYKIIEKKQPVAFWCNPISGHNTLYWYLQNLGQGPELLIRYENEEAVDDSQLPKDRFSAERLKGVDSTLKIQPAELGDSAVYLCASSLGGTNTEAFFGQGTRLTVV.

The chain recombines TRBV19 with TRBJ1-5, with 10 bases lining up with TRBD1. Losses at the gene ends were 6 bases for V and 1 base for J; bases not matched to a gene: 3. The CDR3 loop spans 15 amino acids. Germline V gene data show CDR1 as LNHDA and CDR2 as SQIVND (reference sequence). The CDR3 DNA sequence: TGTGCCAGTAGGGTGGGACAGGGGAGCAATCAGCCCCAGCATTTT. It specifies CASRVGQGSNQPQHF. Full variable domain (outside the CDR3, taken from reference TRBV19 and TRBJ1-5): DGGITQSPKYLFRKEGQNVTLSCEQNLNHDAMYWYRQDPGQGLRLIYYSQIVNDFQKGDIAEGYSVSREKKESFPLTVTSAQKNPTAFYLCASRVGQGSNQPQHFGDGTRLSIL.

This chain joins TRBV6-2 or TRBV6-3 and TRBJ2-1, with D possibly TRBD2 on 6 matching bases. Trimming stripped 6 bases from V and 12 bases from J, with 15 bases between. The germline gives CDR1 MNHEY, CDR2 SVGEGT. This CDR3 comprises 12 residues. CDR3 in DNA: TGTGCCAGCAGCGTAGCGGCCTCGGGGCAGTTCTTC. Protein product: CASSVAASGQFF.

The chain recombines TRBV7-3 with TRBJ2-1, with TRBD1 identical over 7 bases. Per the germline V gene, CDR1 is SGHTA and CDR2 is FQGTGA. Trimming at V came to 3 bases and at J to 0 bases, leaving 2 bases not matched to a gene. CDR3 length equals 15 residues. The CDR3 nucleotides read TGTGCCAGCAGCTTTGGGACAGTCTCCTACAATGAGCAGTTCTTC. It encodes CASSFGTVSYNEQFF.

This chain connects TRBV27 to TRBJ1-5; 7 bases line up with TRBD1. The CDR3 runs 14 residues. V lost 5 bases to trimming and J lost 4 bases; unmatched junction nucleotides: 5. CDR1 and CDR2 (germline): MNHEY, SMNVEV (reference sequence). DNA of the CDR3: TGTGCCAGCAGTCTTTCACAGGGGAATCAGCCCCAGCATTTT. Protein sequence: CASSLSQGNQPQHF.

The chain employs TRBV7-9 and TRBJ2-2; D possibly corresponds to TRBD2 (5 bases). The V end lost 2 bases, the J end lost 2 bases, and 9 bases lay between the germline ends. This CDR3 comprises 15 residues. CDR1 is SEHNR, CDR2 FQNEAQ, per germline (reference sequence). The CDR3 DNA reads as TGTGCCAGCAGCTTAAGGACTTCTAACACCGGGGAGCTGTTTTTT. This gives the protein CASSLRTSNTGELFF. Filled out from reference TRBV7-9 and TRBJ2-2, the complete variable domain reads DTGVSQNPRHKITKRGQNVTFRCDPISEHNRLYWYRQTLGQGPEFLTYFQNEAQLEKSRLLSDRFSAERPKGSFSTLEIQRTEQGDSAMYLCASSLRTSNTGELFFGEGSRLTVL.

Only a few counts were recorded for this clone. The V gene is TRBV11-2, the J gene TRBJ2-2; no definite D call. Deletions cut 1 base from V and 5 bases from J, with 11 bases between. Per germline, CDR1 SGHAT and CDR2 FQNNGV. The CDR3 loop spans 15 amino acids. CDR3 region: CASSLVSFGTGELFF. The CDR3 coding sequence is TGTGCCAGCAGCTTAGTATCTTTCGGGACCGGGGAGCTGTTTTTT.

The chain links TRBV7-2 to TRBJ1-4; 7 positions agree with TRBD1. Germline trimming cut 5 bases from V and 5 bases from J; bases unmatched to any gene: 5. There are 14 residues in the CDR3. CDR1 and CDR2 (germline): SGHTA, FQGNSA. CDR3 DNA sequence: TGTGCCAGCAGCCCCAGGGGGAACAATGAAAAACTGTTTTTT. Protein product: CASSPRGNNEKLFF.

This CDR3 reads CSASSGLAGAGNTGELFF. CDR3 DNA sequence: TGCAGTGCTAGTTCAGGACTAGCGGGAGCTGGGAACACCGGGGAGCTGTTTTTT. The V and J genes are TRBV20-1 and TRBJ2-2, with 13 bases lining up with TRBD2. The CDR3 is made up of 18 amino acids. Germline trimming cut 3 bases from V and 1 base from J; bases unmatched to any gene: 8. Germline V lookup: CDR1 DFQATT, CDR2 SNEGSKA (reference sequence).

The V and J genes are TRBV19 and TRBJ2-3; TRBD2 is a possible D gene (6 bases). Germline-derived CDR1 and CDR2 are LNHDA and SQIVND (reference sequence). The CDR3 length is 17 residues. V was clipped by 7 bases and J by 4 bases, with 24 bases between them. The DNA of the CDR3 is TGTGCCAGTACCCCGATTCACCCCCGGGGGTTCCCAGATACGCAGTATTTT. Its protein is CASTPIHPRGFPDTQYF. Complete variable domain (other parts from reference TRBV19 and TRBJ2-3): DGGITQSPKYLFRKEGQNVTLSCEQNLNHDAMYWYRQDPGQGLRLIYYSQIVNDFQKGDIAEGYSVSREKKESFPLTVTSAQKNPTAFYLCASTPIHPRGFPDTQYFGPGTRLTVL.

The chain uses TRBV10-1 and TRBJ1-1, with 9 bases lining up with TRBD1. Trimming cost V 8 bases and J 5 bases; bases outside gene matches: 6. CDR1 is WNHNN, CDR2 SYGVQD, per germline (reference sequence). This CDR3 comprises 13 residues. The CDR3 DNA reads as TGCGCCAGCGGGGACAGGGAGGGGACTGAAGCTTTCTTT. Protein product: CASGDREGTEAFF.

The chain uses TRBV28 and TRBJ1-1, with 8 bases fitting TRBD1. This CDR3 comprises 15 residues. Germline V gene data show CDR1 as MDHEN and CDR2 as SYDVKM. V lost 5 bases, J lost 3 bases, and 8 bases stayed unmatched. DNA of the CDR3: TGTGCCAGCAGTCCACTGACGACAGGGGACACTGAAGCTTTCTTT. Residues: CASSPLTTGDTEAFF.

The CDR3 bases are TGTGCCAGCAGCTTGCGTCTCAGGCGAAACACAGATACGCAGTATTTT. It codes for CASSLRLRRNTDTQYF. The V and J genes are TRBV11-2 and TRBJ2-3; D gene ambiguous. This CDR3 is built from 16 residues. CDR1 is SGHAT, CDR2 FQNNGV, per germline. The V end lost 3 bases, the J end lost 2 bases, and 15 bases lay between the germline ends.

V usage is TRBV6-5 and J usage is TRBJ2-3, with 7 bases that match TRBD1. After removal of 6 bases from V and 7 bases from J, the junction contained 10 bases not matched to a gene. This CDR3 is 14 amino acids long. CDR1 is MNHEY, CDR2 SVGAGI, per germline. CDR3 coding DNA: TGTGCCAGCAGCGCCGGGACAGATTGGAATACGCAGTATTTT. Translated, it gives CASSAGTDWNTQYF.

The chain couples TRBV6-5 to TRBJ2-7; D might be TRBD2 (6 bases). CDR3 length: 14 amino acids. Trimming cost V 5 bases and J 3 bases, with 14 bases left between them. Germline CDR1 MNHEY, CDR2 SVGAGI. CDR3 residues: CASSTDMTSYEQYF. The CDR3 DNA reads as TGTGCCAGCAGTACGGATATGACTAGCTACGAGCAGTACTTC.

The rearrangement uses TRBV12-3 or TRBV12-4 and TRBJ1-1; D remains unclear. The CDR3 runs 13 residues. The V end was cut by 4 bases, the J end by 0 bases, with 6 bases between. CDR3 DNA sequence: TGTGCCAGCAGTTCCCCATTGAACACTGAAGCTTTCTTT. Protein: CASSSPLNTEAFF.

The chain carries TRBV19 and TRBJ2-7; tentatively, D is TRBD2 (5 bases). V dropped 3 bases and J dropped 0 bases, with 15 bases sitting between them. This CDR3 is 16 amino acids long. Looked up from germline, CDR1 is LNHDA and CDR2 is SQIVND (reference sequence). The CDR3 here is CASSIIAGNPSYEQYF. CDR3 in DNA: TGTGCCAGTAGTATCATCGCCGGGAATCCCTCCTACGAGCAGTACTTC.

The DNA of the CDR3 is TGTGCCAGCAGTCCGGAGTACAGGGGGTCCTACGAGCAGTACTTC. Translated: CASSPEYRGSYEQYF. The gene calls are TRBV2 and TRBJ2-7, with TRBD1 matching over 8 bases. The CDR3 spans 15 residues. Germline CDR1 reads SNHLY; CDR2 reads FYNNEI. V was clipped by 5 bases and J by 1 base; unmatched bases: 7. The entire variable domain, with the rest obtained from reference TRBV2 and TRBJ2-7, is as follows: EPEVTQTPSHQVTQMGQEVILRCVPISNHLYFYWYRQILGQKVEFLVSFYNNEISEKSEIFDDQFSVERPDGSNFTLKIRSTKLEDSAMYFCASSPEYRGSYEQYFGPGTRLTVT.

The rearrangement uses TRBV3-1 (or the pseudogene TRBV3-2) and TRBJ2-5; 10 bases are shared with TRBD2. This CDR3 comprises 18 residues. Germline-derived CDR1 and CDR2 are LGHDT and YNNKEL (reference sequence). Germline trimming cut 0 bases from V and 4 bases from J; bases unmatched to any gene: 11. CDR3 nucleotide sequence: TGTGCCAGCAGCCAAGATTCCAGCGGGGGGGCAATTTCAGAGACCCAGTACTTC. Its translation is CASSQDSSGGAISETQYF.

The chain couples TRBV6-4 to TRBJ2-3, with TRBD2 identical over 8 bases. Germline CDR1 reads MRHNA; CDR2 reads SNTAGT. This CDR3 contains 14 residues. The ends lost 3 bases at V and 4 bases at J; junction bases unmatched: 3. The CDR3 spells CASSEGSGADTQYF. CDR3 sequence (DNA): TGTGCCAGCAGTGAAGGTAGCGGGGCAGATACGCAGTATTTT.

Written as DNA, the CDR3 is TGTGCCAGCAGTTATAACAGCGACAGCTACGAGCAGTACTTC. Protein sequence: CASSYNSDSYEQYF. This chain connects TRBV6-5 to TRBJ2-7; perhaps TRBD1 as D (5 bases). Germline CDR1 reads MNHEY; CDR2 reads SVGAGI. With 3 bases removed from V and 3 bases from J, the gap between germline ends came to 12 bases. This CDR3 has 14 amino acids.

The chain carries TRBV7-9 and TRBJ2-5; 9 nucleotides align to TRBD2. The CDR3 loop spans 17 amino acids. Per the germline V gene, CDR1 is SEHNR and CDR2 is FQNEAQ (reference sequence). V lost 1 base and J lost 2; bases outside the gene matches: 8. This chain's CDR3 is CASSLGVGLAGQETQYF. In DNA, the CDR3 is TGTGCCAGCAGCTTAGGCGTAGGGCTAGCGGGGCAAGAGACCCAGTACTTC. Supplemented by reference TRBV7-9 and TRBJ2-5, the full variable domain reads DTGVSQNPRHKITKRGQNVTFRCDPISEHNRLYWYRQTLGQGPEFLTYFQNEAQLEKSRLLSDRFSAERPKGSFSTLEIQRTEQGDSAMYLCASSLGVGLAGQETQYFGPGTRLLVL.

This rearrangement joins TRBV19 to TRBJ2-7, with D possibly matching TRBD1 (6 bases). This CDR3 comprises 17 residues. V was pared by 2 bases and J by 3 bases, with 20 bases between. CDR1 LNHDA and CDR2 SQIVND come from the germline V gene (reference sequence). The chain's CDR3 is CASSISTAETGYYEQYF. The CDR3 nucleotides read TGTGCCAGTAGTATATCAACCGCCGAGACAGGATACTACGAGCAGTACTTC.

The genes are TRBV7-2 and TRBJ2-7; weak D call: TRBD1 (5 bases). Germline V gene sequence: CDR1 SGHTA, CDR2 FQGNSA. The CDR3 loop spans 12 amino acids. Between the trimmed V and J ends, which lost 5 bases and 4 bases, there was a span of 9 bases. Here the CDR3 DNA reads TGTGCCAGCAGCATACCAGGGTACGAGCAGTACTTC. Protein product: CASSIPGYEQYF.